The clone carrying this T cell receptor (beta chain) was counted at least ten times. The read terminates 3 residues before the CDR3 end, so the remaining end is supplied by the germline J gene. These data are taken from a study of T cell clonality in common variable immunodeficiency. The table came from immunoSEQ multiplex PCR; TCRdb's copy has only in-frame clones and leaves some out. This sample comprises some 60,000 clones, none seen once only. Germline values: CDR1 DFQATT, CDR2 SNEGSKA (reference sequence). This CDR3 region has 12 residues. V was clipped by 6 bases and J by 2 bases, with 11 bases between them.

This chain uses TRBV20-1 with TRBJ2-7, with D maybe TRBD2 (6 bases). This TCR came from a person aged 18 to 69 in good health. The sample consisted of peripheral blood mononuclear cells. The CDR3 loop is CSASRRAYEQYF. The CDR3 DNA, read in part, is TGCAGTGCGAGCAGGAGGGCCTACGAG.